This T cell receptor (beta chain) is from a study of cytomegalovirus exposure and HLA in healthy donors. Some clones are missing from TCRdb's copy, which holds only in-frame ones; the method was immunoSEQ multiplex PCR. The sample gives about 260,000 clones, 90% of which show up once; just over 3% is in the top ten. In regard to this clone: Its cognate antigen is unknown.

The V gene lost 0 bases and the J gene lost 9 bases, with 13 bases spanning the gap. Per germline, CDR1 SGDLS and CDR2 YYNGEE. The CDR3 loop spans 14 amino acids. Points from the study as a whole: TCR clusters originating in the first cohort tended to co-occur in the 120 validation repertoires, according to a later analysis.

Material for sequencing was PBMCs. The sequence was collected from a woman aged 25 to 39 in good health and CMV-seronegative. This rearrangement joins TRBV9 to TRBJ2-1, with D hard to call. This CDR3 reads CASSVDSRVGEQFF. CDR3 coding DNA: TGTGCCAGCAGCGTAGATAGCCGAGTCGGTGAGCAGTTCTTC.